Below are 19 T cell receptor beta chains sequenced from a single sample in a study of neurological immune-mediated disorders. From the 5' RACE reads, TCRdb called clonotypes with MiXCR, one entry per CDR3 protein. This sample carries 100,000 to 150,000 distinct CDR3 sequences, more than 2.5% of them seen once, and the ten largest clones take about 1.2%. The specimen sequenced was PBMCs. These receptors came from a woman under 40 with multiple sclerosis.

This clonotype was recorded many times. The chain links TRBV21-1 to TRBJ1-5; the table calls TRBD1, which could not be checked here. TRBV21-1 constitutes a pseudogene. The CDR3 contains 16 residues. The CDR3 spells CASSHGKQANNQPQHF. The CDR3 DNA sequence: TGTGCCAGCAGCCACGGGAAACAGGCGAACAATCAGCCCCAGCATTTT.

This clonotype has ten or more counts. V and J are TRBV5-1 and TRBJ1-2; D unresolved. Germline V lookup: CDR1 SGHRS, CDR2 YFSETQ. The V gene lost 1 base and the J gene lost 6 bases, with 10 bases spanning the gap. The CDR3 spans 13 residues. CDR3 coding DNA: TGCGCCAGCAGCTTGCCGAGCGGAGATGGCTACACCTTC. Amino acid sequence: CASSLPSGDGYTF.

This clonotype turned up a few times. A single base separates this from a much larger clone, so it may be a read error. The chain carries TRBV4-3 and TRBJ2-1; 11 bases are shared with TRBD2. From germline, CDR1 is LGHNA and CDR2 YSLEER. CDR3 length: 20 residues. CDR3 protein: CASSQVTKAGLAGGLNAQFF. CDR3 DNA: TGCGCCAGCAGCCAAGTAACGAAGGCGGGTCTAGCGGGGGGCCTTAATGCGCAGTTCTTC.

Notes on this clonotype: A read error may be the cause here, since a much bigger clone is one base away. V and J are TRBV5-1 and TRBJ1-3; D is undetermined. The germline gives CDR1 SGHRS, CDR2 YFSETQ. The CDR3 spans 14 residues. The CDR3 nucleotides read TGCGCCAGCAGCTTGGACGGCTCTGGAAAAACCATATATTTT. Its translation: CASSLDGSGKTIYF.

This clonotype was recorded many times. The chain uses TRBV6-6 and TRBJ2-7, with 10 bases aligning to TRBD1. With V trimmed by 6 bases and J by 2 bases, 19 bases remained unmatched. Germline assignment: CDR1 MNHNY and CDR2 SVGAGI (reference sequence). The CDR3 spans 19 residues. The DNA for the CDR3 is TGTGCCAGCAGCGACCCCCGGGACAGGGGCCACCTAAACCCCTACGAGCAGTACTTC. Residues: CASSDPRDRGHLNPYEQYF.

This clonotype was detected ten times or more. The V and J genes are TRBV9 and TRBJ1-1; 7 positions agree with TRBD1. From germline, CDR1 is SGDLS and CDR2 YYNGEE. This CDR3 is 13 amino acids long. V trimming: 0 bases; J trimming: 11 bases; junction bases outside the gene matches: 7. CDR3 coding DNA: TGTGCCAGCAGCGTAGTAGAGGGGGCGCCGGCTTTCTTT. Encoded protein: CASSVVEGAPAFF.

At least ten counts were recorded for this clonotype. The rearrangement uses TRBV7-2 and TRBJ1-1; TRBD1 is a possible D gene (6 bases). CDR3 size: 13 residues. Germline V gene data show CDR1 as SGHTA and CDR2 as FQGNSA. V shed 5 bases and J shed 13 bases, with 20 bases lying between them. CDR3 residues: CASSESGESFYFF. DNA for the CDR3: TGTGCCAGCAGCGAGTCAGGGGAGAGTTTTTATTTCTTT.

This clonotype was found many times. The rearrangement uses TRBV20-1 and TRBJ1-2; no clear D gene. CDR1 is DFQATT and CDR2 is SNEGSKA in the germline V gene (reference sequence). CDR3 length equals 14 residues. The V gene lost 3 bases and the J gene lost 3 bases, with 14 bases spanning the gap. This chain's CDR3 is CSASIAGGDYGYTF. CDR3 DNA sequence: TGCAGTGCTAGCATTGCAGGCGGAGACTATGGCTACACCTTC.

There are many counts of this clonotype. The chain combines TRBV20-1 with TRBJ2-3; 7 nucleotides agree with TRBD2. The V and J ends lost 1 base and 1 base, in that order; junction bases with no gene match: 8. The CDR3 consists of 16 residues. Germline V gene lookup returns CDR1 DFQATT and CDR2 SNEGSKA (reference sequence). CDR3 DNA sequence: TGCAGTGCTAGAGTCAATCGGGGGGTGGGCACAGATACGCAGTATTTT. It yields the protein CSARVNRGVGTDTQYF.

This clonotype came up many times. The chain employs TRBV7-9 and TRBJ2-7; possible D gene TRBD1, 5 bases. Trimming removed 6 bases at V and 1 base at J, with 10 bases between. The CDR3 has 13 residues. Germline values: CDR1 SEHNR, CDR2 FQNEAQ (reference sequence). The CDR3 nucleotides read TGTGCCAGCAGGGGGCGACGATCCTACGAGCAGTACTTC. Encoded protein: CASRGRRSYEQYF.

This clonotype came up many times. The V and J genes are TRBV7-8 and TRBJ2-7; D is uncertain. The CDR3 loop spans 13 amino acids. The V end was cut by 1 base, the J end by 5 bases, with 9 bases between. CDR1 and CDR2 from the germline V gene are SGHVS and FQNEAQ. For the CDR3, the DNA is TGTGCCAGCAGCTTAGGTTTTAATAACGAGCAGTACTTC. Its translation: CASSLGFNNEQYF.

V and J are TRBV6-2 or TRBV6-3 and TRBJ2-1; maybe TRBD1 (5 bases). V was shortened by 0 bases and J by 2 bases, with 14 bases between the two germline ends. This CDR3 is 17 amino acids long. Germline V lookup: CDR1 MNHEY, CDR2 SVGEGT. CDR3: CASSYSPPGSPYNEQFF. DNA for the CDR3: TGTGCCAGCAGTTACTCCCCCCCAGGGTCCCCCTACAATGAGCAGTTCTTC.

This clonotype was detected many times. The chain recombines TRBV6-5 with TRBJ2-5; D is possibly TRBD1 (5 bases). Looked up from germline, CDR1 is MNHEY and CDR2 is SVGAGI. The V gene lost 0 bases and the J gene lost 5 bases, with 16 bases spanning the gap. The CDR3 consists of 16 residues. The CDR3, as DNA: TGTGCCAGCAGTTACTCGATTAAGCAGGGTGGGGAGACCCAGTACTTC. Its translation: CASSYSIKQGGETQYF.

Turning to this clonotype: This may arise from a read error, as a much more abundant clone is one base away. The chain links TRBV20-1 to TRBJ2-7, with D perhaps being TRBD1 or TRBD2 (6 bases each). The CDR3 has 12 amino acids. V gave up 7 bases and J gave up 2 bases, with 12 bases separating them. From germline, CDR1 is DFQATT and CDR2 SNEGSKA (reference sequence). The CDR3 sequence: CSEGGQTYEQYF. The CDR3 DNA follows: TGCAGTGAGGGGGGCCAGACCTACGAGCAGTACTTC.

This clonotype was recorded at least ten times. This rearrangement joins TRBV20-1 to TRBJ1-1; maybe TRBD1 (5 bases). Deletions cut 5 bases from V and 6 bases from J, with 10 bases between. The germline gives CDR1 DFQATT, CDR2 SNEGSKA (reference sequence). The CDR3 has 11 residues. CDR3 nucleotides: TGCAGTGCTTCAGGGTTAGCTGAAGCTTTCTTT. Its translation: CSASGLAEAFF.

This clonotype was counted at least ten times. The V call is TRBV19, the J call TRBJ1-2; D is uncertain. The CDR3 has 14 amino acids. Germline V gene data show CDR1 as LNHDA and CDR2 as SQIVND (reference sequence). The V end was cut by 5 bases, the J end by 4 bases, with 14 bases between. CDR3 region: CASSGLAKFYGYTF. The DNA of the CDR3 is TGTGCCAGTAGTGGATTAGCGAAATTCTATGGCTACACCTTC. Complete variable domain (other parts from reference TRBV19 and TRBJ1-2): DGGITQSPKYLFRKEGQNVTLSCEQNLNHDAMYWYRQDPGQGLRLIYYSQIVNDFQKGDIAEGYSVSREKKESFPLTVTSAQKNPTAFYLCASSGLAKFYGYTFGSGTRLTVV.

This clonotype was seen at least ten times. The chain couples TRBV20-1 to TRBJ1-1; no clear D gene. CDR1 and CDR2 (germline): DFQATT, SNEGSKA (reference sequence). The ends were cut back, 2 bases at V and 2 bases at J, with 12 bases in the middle. This CDR3 spans 14 amino acids. CDR3: CSARRTAGNTEAFF. CDR3 nucleotide sequence: TGCAGTGCTAGAAGGACGGCCGGTAACACTGAAGCTTTCTTT.

This clonotype was found many times. The chain uses TRBV3-1 and TRBJ2-2; tentatively, D is TRBD1 or TRBD2 (5 bases each). The CDR3 has 15 amino acids. Looked up from germline, CDR1 is LGHDT and CDR2 is YNNKEL (reference sequence). Trimming left V 1 base short and J 4 bases short, with 10 bases between. The CDR3 spells CASSQGDLVTGELFF. The CDR3 region has the DNA TGTGCCAGCAGCCAAGGGGACCTTGTCACCGGGGAGCTGTTTTTT.

This clonotype was detected many times. The J gene is TRBJ1-4, the V gene TRBV20-1; the D is unclear. Germline V gene lookup returns CDR1 DFQATT and CDR2 SNEGSKA (reference sequence). Trimming pared 7 bases from V and 5 bases from J, leaving 17 bases between. The CDR3 is made up of 14 amino acids. The CDR3 sequence: CSVNRASINEKLFF. The CDR3 DNA reads as TGCAGTGTTAATCGGGCGTCTATCAATGAAAAACTGTTTTTT.